The clone carrying this T cell receptor beta chain turned up a few times. These data originate in a study of T-cell memory formation after mild COVID-19. The CDR3 is made up of 14 amino acids. The V end lost 0 bases, the J end lost 4 bases, and 6 bases lay between the germline ends. Germline V CDR1 and CDR2: MNHEY, SMNVEV (reference sequence). TCRdb ran MiXCR on the 5' RACE reads and lists one entry per CDR3 protein. The sample has approximately 400,000 distinct CDR3 sequences, roughly 18% seen once. The clonotype comes from a man between 18 and 35 years old who had mild COVID-19 (a few samples of this study predate the infection). Cell type and time point are not known. This rearrangement joins TRBV27 to TRBJ1-4; no firm D call. Sequenced: PBMCs or a T cell subset sorted from them (not recorded which). Here the CDR3 reads CASSLSSLNEKLFF. The CDR3 DNA follows: TGTGCCAGCAGTTTATCCAGCCTTAATGAAAAACTGTTTTTT.